This record covers a single T cell receptor beta chain. This specimen belongs to a study of blood T cell repertoires in COVID-19. Germline V lookup: CDR1 WSHSY, CDR2 SAAADI. Trimming took 4 bases from V and 2 from J; bases not matched to a gene: 3. The CDR3 runs 15 residues. As originally analysed: Amplified reference gene primers provided the basis for estimating nucleated cell counts. The table came from immunoSEQ multiplex PCR; TCRdb's copy has only in-frame clones and leaves some out. V and J calls and clone size come straight from that table; D and trimming were deduced from the DNA. This repertoire shows under 140,000 clones, 76% found once; its top ten account for around 4%.

The origin of this receptor is a woman of 80 years or more with acute or convalescent COVID-19. The rearrangement joins TRBV10-2 to TRBJ1-4, with 8 bases lining up with TRBD1. Sequenced input: peripheral blood. This CDR3 reads CASSAQGATNEKLFF. For the CDR3, the DNA is TGCGCCAGCAGTGCCCAGGGGGCGACTAATGAAAAACTGTTTTTT.